Here is one T cell receptor beta chain with its context. Sequenced by immunoSEQ multiplex PCR; TCRdb stores in-frame clones only, minus some. The data hold about 180,000 clones, with approximately 89% observed a single time. The sample belongs to a study of blood T cell repertoires in COVID-19. The wider study: T cells, B-cell-depleted T cells, or PBMCs supplied cDNA or gDNA.

CDR3 length: 15 amino acids. V was cut by 1 base and J by 5 bases, with 14 bases left in between. From germline, CDR1 is MNHEY and CDR2 SMNVEV (reference sequence). The chain uses TRBV27 and TRBJ1-1; D perhaps matches TRBD1 (5 bases). Sequencing was carried out using peripheral blood. This TCR was recovered from a woman aged 25 to 39 with acute or convalescent COVID-19. DNA of the CDR3: TGTGCCAGCAGTTTATTACCAGGGCGTGGAACTGAAGCTTTCTTT. It specifies CASSLLPGRGTEAFF.